This T cell receptor beta chain was obtained from a study of shared clonotypes between healthy human individuals. The study, taken as a whole, reports: Although depth was large, rarefaction showed that sequencing of the sorted subsets was incomplete. With few donors, the genetic and exposure-history diversity represented was limited.

In replicate PCRs of sorted subsets, 150 to 200 ng DNA, approximately 30,000 T cell genomes, was used. TCRdb keeps only in-frame clones here, not all; method: immunoSEQ multiplex PCR. This sample has roughly 2.4 million clones, with 90% to 97% found just once. CD4+ cell separation produced CD45RA+ naive and CD45RA-negative memory subsets. A word on this clone: Its antigen remains unknown.

Trimming cost V 9 bases and J 6 bases; bases outside gene matches: 9. The CDR3 contains 13 residues. Germline CDR1 is SNHLY and CDR2 is FYNNEI. The specimen sequenced was naive CD4+ T cells sorted from blood. As for subset: CD45RA+ positively selected. This sequence originates from a man aged 18 to 35 in good health. The chain couples TRBV2 to TRBJ2-3, with 7 positions matching TRBD2. DNA for the CDR3: TGTGCCAGGGCCAGCGGGGTGGGGGATACGCAGTATTTT. It is translated as CARASGVGDTQYF.